The sequence of this T cell receptor (beta chain) was determined in a study of read filtering for tumor transcriptome and immune sequencing. Study outcomes and limitations: Roughly 80% of IR-seq clonotypes had one read, totaling around 3.3% of reads; RNA-seq: around 70% and 40%.

Molecular barcoded adaptors covering alpha/delta and beta/gamma chains were used on roughly 400 ng RNA. TCRdb used MiXCR to reprocess the reads, holding one entry per CDR3 protein. The sample includes 100,000 to 150,000 distinct CDR3 sequences, 13% of them seen just once. This clonotype was seen at least ten times. Its antigen remains unidentified. The TCR sequence derives from a donor aged 40 or older with multiple myeloma. The sequencing input was a population of CD138-negative cells sorted from bone marrow.

The CDR3, as DNA: TGTGCCAGCAGCCCTCGGACAGGGATCCCTTCAACTAATGAAAAACTGTTTTTT. Encoded protein: CASSPRTGIPSTNEKLFF. This chain links TRBV7-4 with TRBJ1-4; 8 bases map to TRBD1. Germline trimming cut 5 bases from V and 0 bases from J; bases unmatched to any gene: 11. Germline CDR1 and CDR2: SGHVT and SQSDAQ. The CDR3 has 18 residues.